The next 10 T cell receptor beta chains were all read from a single sample in a study of blood T cell repertoires in COVID-19. Profiled with immunoSEQ multiplex PCR; TCRdb holds only in-frame clones, not every one. The repertoire consists of fewer than 200,000 clones, with roughly 84% occurring once and the leading ten covering 1% to 1.5%. Sequenced: peripheral blood. The receptor set was obtained from a man between 60 and 75 years old who had recovered from COVID-19.

The CDR3 nucleotides are TGTGCCAGCGCGGAAATTGCTGGAAACACCATATATTTT. Its translation: CASAEIAGNTIYF. The chain joins TRBV6-6 to TRBJ1-3; D remains ambiguous. CDR1 and CDR2 from the germline V gene are MNHNY and SVGAGI (reference sequence). Trimming removed 8 bases from V and 2 bases from J, with 10 bases in between. This CDR3 region has 13 residues.

The genes are TRBV21-1 and TRBJ1-3; the D call of TRBD1 is as the table states it, not checked on the DNA. TRBV21-1 is tagged as a pseudogene. The CDR3 sequence is 16 residues long. The CDR3 coding sequence is TGTGCCAGCAGCAGGGGGACAGGGGGACCTGGAAACACCATATATTTT. It translates to CASSRGTGGPGNTIYF.

The genes are TRBV7-2 and TRBJ2-2, with D perhaps matching TRBD1 (7 bases). The germline gives CDR1 SGHTA, CDR2 FQGNSA. This CDR3 region has 16 residues. V shed 1 base and J shed 6 bases, with 15 bases lying between them. The CDR3 here is CASSLGGQRGAGELFF. The CDR3 bases are TGTGCCAGCAGCTTAGGGGGACAGAGGGGGGCCGGGGAGCTGTTTTTT.

J is TRBJ1-5 and V is TRBV6-5; 7 bases are shared with TRBD1. The CDR3 sequence is 14 residues long. Trimming removed 6 bases from V and 5 bases from J; junction bases left unmatched: 7. Per germline, CDR1 MNHEY and CDR2 SVGAGI. This CDR3 reads CASSLQGKDQPQHF. Here the CDR3 DNA reads TGTGCCAGCAGCCTACAGGGGAAGGATCAGCCCCAGCATTTT.

The rearrangement uses TRBV7-3 and TRBJ1-2, with 11 nucleotides matching TRBD1. The V gene's germline CDR1 is SGHTA and CDR2 FQGTGA. This CDR3 has 14 amino acids. V dropped 5 bases and J dropped 3; count of bases not matched to a gene: 2. CDR3 nucleotides: TGTGCCAGCAGCCCGGGACAGGGGGACTATGGCTACACCTTC. Protein product: CASSPGQGDYGYTF. Looking up the rest from reference TRBV7-3 and TRBJ1-2 gives the full variable domain: GAGVSQTPSNKVTEKGKYVELRCDPISGHTALYWYRQSLGQGPEFLIYFQGTGAADDSGLPNDRFFAVRPEGSVSTLKIQRTERGDSAVYLCASSPGQGDYGYTFGSGTRLTVV.

This sequence joins TRBV19 and TRBJ1-5; a weak D match, TRBD1 (6 bases). The V gene's germline CDR1 is LNHDA and CDR2 SQIVND (reference sequence). V lost 3 bases and J 7 bases, leaving 13 bases between the germline ends. This CDR3 spans 14 amino acids. DNA for the CDR3: TGTGCCAGTAGTATTTCAGGGGCCGGGCAGCCCCAGCATTTT. This translates into CASSISGAGQPQHF.

The V call is TRBV7-2, the J call TRBJ2-7; TRBD2 agrees at 10 bases. The germline CDR1 and CDR2 sequences are SGHTA and FQGNSA. After removal of 3 bases from V and 6 bases from J, the junction contained 8 bases not matched to a gene. CDR3 length: 15 amino acids. In DNA, the CDR3 is TGTGCCAGCAGCTTTGTGTTAGCGGGGGGCGGCGAGCAGTACTTC. Translating gives CASSFVLAGGGEQYF. Full variable domain (missing parts from reference TRBV7-2 and TRBJ2-7): GAGVSQSPSNKVTEKGKDVELRCDPISGHTALYWYRQSLGQGLEFLIYFQGNSAPDKSGLPSDRFSAERTGGSVSTLTIQRTQQEDSAVYLCASSFVLAGGGEQYFGPGTRLTVT.

This clone has only one observation. The V and J genes are TRBV7-6 and TRBJ1-2, with D possibly TRBD1 on 6 matching bases. Germline assignment: CDR1 SGHVS and CDR2 FNYEAQ. CDR3 length: 16 residues. Trimming pared 5 bases from V and 5 bases from J, leaving 21 bases between. The CDR3 loop reads CASSARPGHLTYGYTF. As DNA, the CDR3 is TGTGCCAGCAGCGCGCGACCGGGACACCTAACTTATGGCTACACCTTC.

The chain is built from TRBV5-1 and TRBJ2-2; 15 nucleotides match TRBD2. CDR3 length: 18 amino acids. V gave up 2 bases and J gave up 1 base; unmatched junction bases: 3. CDR1 is SGHRS, CDR2 YFSETQ, per germline. The CDR3 sequence: CASSLSGLAGGNTGELFF. CDR3 nucleotides: TGCGCCAGCAGCTTATCGGGACTAGCGGGGGGGAACACCGGGGAGCTGTTTTTT.

This clone was observed many times. This sample includes further DNA sequences coding for the same CDR3. The chain joins TRBV6-5 to TRBJ2-7, with unresolved D. Germline V CDR1 and CDR2: MNHEY, SVGAGI. Trimming stripped 6 bases from V and 6 bases from J, with 12 bases between. This CDR3 is 12 amino acids long. Written as DNA, the CDR3 is TGTGCCAGCAGCCTAGATAGATCCGAGCAGTACTTC. Its translation: CASSLDRSEQYF.